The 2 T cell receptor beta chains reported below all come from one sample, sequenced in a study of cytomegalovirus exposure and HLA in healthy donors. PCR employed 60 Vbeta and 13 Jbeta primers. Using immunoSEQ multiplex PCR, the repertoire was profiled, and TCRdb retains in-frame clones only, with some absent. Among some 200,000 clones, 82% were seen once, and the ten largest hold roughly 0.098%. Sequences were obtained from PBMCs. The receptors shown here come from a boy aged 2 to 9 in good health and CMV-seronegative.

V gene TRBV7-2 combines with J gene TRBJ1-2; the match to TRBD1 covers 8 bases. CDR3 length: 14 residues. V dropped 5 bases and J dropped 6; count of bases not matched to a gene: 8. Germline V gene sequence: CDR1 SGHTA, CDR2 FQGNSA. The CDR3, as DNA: TGTGCCAGCAGCGCTTACAGGGGGGTTGATGGCTACACCTTC. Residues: CASSAYRGVDGYTF.

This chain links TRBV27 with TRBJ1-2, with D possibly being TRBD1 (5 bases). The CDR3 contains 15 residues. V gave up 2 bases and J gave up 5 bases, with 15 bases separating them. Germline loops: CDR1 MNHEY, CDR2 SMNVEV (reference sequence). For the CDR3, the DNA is TGTGCCAGCAGTTTAAGGCCCAGGGAAGGTTATGGCTACACCTTC. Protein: CASSLRPREGYGYTF.